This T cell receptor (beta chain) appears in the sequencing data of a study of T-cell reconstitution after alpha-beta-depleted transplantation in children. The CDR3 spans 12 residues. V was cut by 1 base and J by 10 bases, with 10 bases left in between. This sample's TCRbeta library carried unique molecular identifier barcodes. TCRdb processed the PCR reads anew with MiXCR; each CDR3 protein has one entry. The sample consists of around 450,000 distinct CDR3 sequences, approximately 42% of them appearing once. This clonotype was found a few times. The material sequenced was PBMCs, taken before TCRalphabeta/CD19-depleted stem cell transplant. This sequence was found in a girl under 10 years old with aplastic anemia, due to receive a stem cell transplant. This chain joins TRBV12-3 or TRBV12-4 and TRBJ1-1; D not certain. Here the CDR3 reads CASSLDRAGAFF. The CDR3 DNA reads TGTGCCAGCAGTTTAGATCGGGCGGGAGCTTTCTTT.